The 2 T cell receptor beta chains given below trace back to one sample, sequenced in a study of CD4+ T cells in melanoma. Sequencing was performed with immunoSEQ multiplex PCR; in TCRdb, only in-frame clones are kept and a portion is missing. The sample gives 140,000 or so clones, around 90% of which show up once; 1.5% is in the top ten. Receptors originate from a human donor with melanoma.

V usage is TRBV5-1 and J usage is TRBJ1-4; 8 bases align to TRBD1. The CDR3 runs to 16 residues. Per the germline V gene, CDR1 is SGHRS and CDR2 is YFSETQ. The V segment lost 2 bases and the J segment 3 bases; nucleotides outside the gene matches: 6. The CDR3, as DNA: TGCGCCAGCAGCTTCGGGACAGGCTTAGCTAATGAAAAACTGTTTTTT. Translated, it gives CASSFGTGLANEKLFF.

The chain has TRBV15 and TRBJ2-2; D is unresolved. V lost 0 bases and J 4 bases, leaving 12 bases between the germline ends. The CDR3 extends over 16 amino acids. CDR1 is LNHNV and CDR2 is YYDKDF in the germline V gene (reference sequence). CDR3 DNA: TGTGCCACCAGCAGAGATATCCTCCAAGGCACCGGGGAGCTGTTTTTT. Its translation is CATSRDILQGTGELFF.